Following are 21 T cell receptor beta chains from one sample sequenced in a study of T cell changes during pregnancy in multiple sclerosis (dated by TCRdb to between 2019 and 2020). Libraries were constructed by the immunoSEQ multiplex PCR assay. As stored in TCRdb, this immuneACCESS dataset retains in-frame rearrangements with V and J assigned. A fraction of the clones does not appear; measured against another copy, unresolved V genes explain less than half of the discrepancy, and the remainder lacks a known reason. A total of around 60,000 clones appear in this sample, 89% of them only once. 2% to 3% of the sample rests with the top ten. The specimen was peripheral blood, collected in the first trimester of pregnancy. Source of these receptors: a female donor with multiple sclerosis, enrolled in a pregnancy study.

CDR3 loop: CASGDLTLGAYEQYF. Here the CDR3 DNA reads TGTGCCAGCGGCGACCTTACATTAGGGGCCTACGAGCAGTACTTC. The chain combines TRBV2 with TRBJ2-7; possible D gene TRBD1, 5 bases. CDR1 SNHLY and CDR2 FYNNEI come from the germline V gene. This CDR3 contains 15 residues. V lost 8 bases and J 2 bases, leaving 19 bases between the germline ends.

The rearrangement joins TRBV5-6 to TRBJ1-2; D uncertain. Deletions cut 4 bases from V and 8 bases from J, with 15 bases between. CDR1 is SGHDT and CDR2 is YYEEEE in the germline V gene. The length of the CDR3 is 13 residues. DNA of the CDR3: TGTGCCAGCAGCCGGACGGCGACGGGAGGCTACACCTTC. Translation: CASSRTATGGYTF.

The chain links TRBV5-1 to TRBJ1-1; D is unclear. The CDR3 runs 14 residues. The V end was cut by 2 bases, the J end by 4 bases, with 12 bases between. CDR1 is SGHRS, CDR2 YFSETQ, per germline. The CDR3 bases are TGCGCCAGCAGCTTACTAGCAGATTCCACTGAAGCTTTCTTT. It specifies CASSLLADSTEAFF.

The J gene is TRBJ1-5, the V gene TRBV27; 7 bases are shared with TRBD1. The trim removed 4 bases at V and 9 bases at J, leaving 9 bases unmatched. The CDR3 runs 14 residues. The germline CDR1 and CDR2 sequences are MNHEY and SMNVEV (reference sequence). DNA for the CDR3: TGTGCCAGCAGTTCCTTGACAGGGTTTCGGCCCCAGCATTTT. This sequence encodes CASSSLTGFRPQHF.

The J gene is TRBJ1-3, the V gene TRBV7-8, with D uncertain. Germline CDR1 SGHVS, CDR2 FQNEAQ. The CDR3 is made up of 16 amino acids. V was cut by 1 base and J by 2 bases, with 12 bases left in between. Written as DNA, the CDR3 is TGTGCCAGCAGCTTAGGGGGAGGAGGAGCTGGAAACACCATATATTTT. Encoded protein: CASSLGGGGAGNTIYF.

The chain uses TRBV5-1 and TRBJ2-5, with 7 bases identical to TRBD2. The CDR3 is 15 amino acids. The V gene end was trimmed by 5 bases and the J gene end by 5 bases; junction bases not matched to a gene: 12. Germline V CDR1 and CDR2: SGHRS, YFSETQ. CDR3 amino acids: CASRLSGRAEETQYF. CDR3 coding DNA: TGCGCCAGCAGGTTAAGTGGGAGGGCCGAGGAGACCCAGTACTTC.

The chain joins TRBV5-1 to TRBJ1-4; perhaps TRBD1 as D (5 bases). The CDR3 totals 19 residues. V dropped 0 bases and J dropped 0 bases, with 18 bases sitting between them. Looked up from germline, CDR1 is SGHRS and CDR2 is YFSETQ. This CDR3 is CASSLGFTGNTATNEKLFF. CDR3 coding DNA: TGCGCCAGCAGCTTGGGGTTTACAGGAAATACTGCAACTAATGAAAAACTGTTTTTT.

V is TRBV11-2 and J is TRBJ2-3, with D perhaps TRBD2 (6 bases). This CDR3 region has 17 residues. CDR1 and CDR2 (germline): SGHAT, FQNNGV. Deletions cut 0 bases from V and 6 bases from J, with 19 bases between. CDR3 DNA: TGTGCCAGCAGCTTAGATTTATGGGGACTCGGAAAGGATACGCAGTATTTT. Protein sequence: CASSLDLWGLGKDTQYF.

The chain is built from TRBV7-2 and TRBJ2-1, with D perhaps TRBD2 (5 bases). The ends were cut back, 3 bases at V and 3 bases at J, with 9 bases in the middle. The CDR3 has 14 amino acids. Germline V CDR1 and CDR2: SGHTA, FQGNSA. CDR3 in amino acids: CASSLSGDYNEQFF. The CDR3 region has the DNA TGTGCCAGCAGCTTGAGCGGAGACTACAATGAGCAGTTCTTC.

The J gene is TRBJ2-3, the V gene TRBV11-2; 8 nucleotides align to TRBD1. Germline loops: CDR1 SGHAT, CDR2 FQNNGV. The CDR3 spans 15 residues. Trimming at V came to 5 bases and at J to 2 bases, leaving 6 bases not matched to a gene. Written as DNA, the CDR3 is TGTGCCAGCAGCCAACGGACAGGGTACACAGATACGCAGTATTTT. This encodes CASSQRTGYTDTQYF.

This chain connects TRBV9 to TRBJ2-1; no clear D. Trimming pared 0 bases from V and 10 bases from J, leaving 11 bases between. Germline-derived CDR1 and CDR2 are SGDLS and YYNGEE. This CDR3 spans 13 amino acids. CDR3 amino acids: CASSVGLLREQFF. The DNA of the CDR3 is TGTGCCAGCAGCGTAGGACTCCTGCGGGAGCAGTTCTTC.

The J gene is TRBJ1-2, the V gene TRBV6-5, with no clear D. Germline loops: CDR1 MNHEY, CDR2 SVGAGI. This CDR3 contains 13 residues. V dropped 4 bases and J dropped 6 bases, with 12 bases sitting between them. CDR3 amino acids: CASSFPGSDGYTF. The CDR3 DNA reads as TGTGCCAGCAGTTTTCCCGGGTCGGATGGCTACACCTTC.

V usage is TRBV11-2 and J usage is TRBJ1-1, with D maybe TRBD1 (5 bases). Trimming left V 4 bases short and J 0 bases short, with 6 bases between. This CDR3 contains 13 residues. CDR1 is SGHAT, CDR2 FQNNGV, per germline. The CDR3 DNA follows: TGTGCCAGCAGCTCACAGGTGAACACTGAAGCTTTCTTT. It translates to CASSSQVNTEAFF.

The chain couples TRBV13 to TRBJ1-2; D is possibly TRBD1 (5 bases). Deletions cut 1 base from V and 3 bases from J, with 9 bases between. Germline V gene data show CDR1 as PRHDT and CDR2 as FYEKMQ (reference sequence). The CDR3 spans 14 residues. CDR3 in DNA: TGTGCCAGCAGCTTAGAGCGGGGCGACTATGGCTACACCTTC. It yields the protein CASSLERGDYGYTF.

The genes are TRBV5-6 and TRBJ2-2; 7 bases align to TRBD1. In germline, CDR1 is SGHDT, CDR2 YYEEEE. V shed 0 bases, J shed 4 bases, and the junction held 9 bases outside the gene matches. CDR3 length equals 17 residues. CDR3 in amino acids: CASSLARGSTGTGELFF. In DNA, the CDR3 is TGTGCCAGCAGCTTGGCCAGGGGGTCGACGGGCACCGGGGAGCTGTTTTTT.

In this sample, this clone turned up once. This sequence joins TRBV16 and TRBJ2-4, with 8 bases matching TRBD2. The V gene's germline CDR1 is KGHSY and CDR2 FQNENV. Losses at the gene ends were 7 bases for V and 5 bases for J; bases not matched to a gene: 10. There are 15 residues in the CDR3. The CDR3 sequence is CASTPGGLDENIQYF. The DNA for the CDR3 is TGTGCCAGCACTCCGGGAGGGTTGGATGAAAACATTCAGTACTTC.

The chain employs TRBV29-1 and TRBJ1-1; 9 nucleotides match TRBD1. The CDR3 consists of 15 residues. Germline V gene lookup returns CDR1 SQVTM and CDR2 ANQGSEA. With V trimmed by 2 bases and J by 4 bases, 8 bases remained unmatched. The CDR3 nucleotides are TGCAGCGTTGAAATGATTGGGACAGGGTCCACTGAAGCTTTCTTT. Amino acids: CSVEMIGTGSTEAFF.

The chain combines TRBV10-1 with TRBJ2-1; 11 bases map to TRBD2. Germline CDR1 WNHNN, CDR2 SYGVQD (reference sequence). The J segment lost 6 bases and the V segment lost 3 bases, leaving 4 bases of the junction unmatched. The CDR3 totals 15 residues. CDR3 in DNA: TGCGCCAGCAGTGAACTAGCGGGAGCGGGCAATGAGCAGTTCTTC. It encodes CASSELAGAGNEQFF.

The V and J genes are TRBV5-4 and TRBJ2-1; the D gene is possibly TRBD1 (5 bases). Germline CDR1 reads SGHNT; CDR2 reads YYREEE (reference sequence). V was clipped by 1 base and J by 9 bases, with 8 bases between them. CDR3 length: 12 amino acids. The CDR3 nucleotides read TGTGCCAGCAGCTTGATTAGGGGTGAGCAGTTCTTC. Residues: CASSLIRGEQFF.

This clone was observed a single time. The V call is TRBV7-3, the J call TRBJ2-5; D possibly corresponds to TRBD1 (6 bases). Per the germline V gene, CDR1 is SGHTA and CDR2 is FQGTGA. This CDR3 spans 13 amino acids. Trimming left V 5 bases short and J 6 bases short, with 13 bases between. The CDR3 sequence: CASSGRGSQTQYF. For the CDR3, the DNA is TGTGCCAGCAGCGGCAGGGGCTCCCAGACCCAGTACTTC.

The chain combines TRBV2 with TRBJ2-5; D remains ambiguous. The CDR3 contains 14 residues. From germline, CDR1 is SNHLY and CDR2 FYNNEI. V was cut by 4 bases and J by 1 base, with 10 bases left in between. The CDR3 region is CASSGSNSQETQYF. The DNA for the CDR3 is TGTGCCAGCAGTGGAAGCAACAGCCAAGAGACCCAGTACTTC.